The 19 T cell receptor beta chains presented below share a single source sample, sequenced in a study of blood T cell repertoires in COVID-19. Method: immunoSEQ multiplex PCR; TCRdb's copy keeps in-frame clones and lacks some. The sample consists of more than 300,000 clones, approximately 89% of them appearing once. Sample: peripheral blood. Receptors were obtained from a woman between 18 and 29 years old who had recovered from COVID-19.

In nucleotides, the CDR3 is TGTGCCAGCAGTGAACTTCGGTCTCCGGGCACTGAAGCTTTCTTT. Its translation: CASSELRSPGTEAFF. This chain joins TRBV6-1 and TRBJ1-1, with no clear D. Germline loops: CDR1 MNHNS, CDR2 SASEGT. V shed 2 bases and J shed 4 bases, with 14 bases lying between them. This CDR3 is 15 amino acids long.

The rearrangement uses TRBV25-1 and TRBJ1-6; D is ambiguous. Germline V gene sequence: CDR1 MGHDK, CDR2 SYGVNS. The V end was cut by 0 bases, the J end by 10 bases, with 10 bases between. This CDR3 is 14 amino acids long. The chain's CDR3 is CASSEYEKMSPLHF. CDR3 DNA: TGTGCCAGCAGTGAATATGAGAAGATGTCACCCCTCCACTTT.

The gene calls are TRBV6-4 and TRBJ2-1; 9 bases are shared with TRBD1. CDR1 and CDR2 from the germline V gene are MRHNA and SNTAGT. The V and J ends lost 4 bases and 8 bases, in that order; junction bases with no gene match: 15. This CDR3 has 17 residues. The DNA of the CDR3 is TGTGCCAGCAGTGTCGTCCCAGTGGGACAGGGTAGTCATGAGCAGTTCTTC. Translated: CASSVVPVGQGSHEQFF.

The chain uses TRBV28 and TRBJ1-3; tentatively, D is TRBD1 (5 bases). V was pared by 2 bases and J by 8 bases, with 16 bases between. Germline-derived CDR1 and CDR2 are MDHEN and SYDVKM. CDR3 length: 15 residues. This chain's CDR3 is CASSLGASRGDTIYF. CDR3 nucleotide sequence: TGTGCCAGCAGTTTAGGGGCCTCCCGTGGTGACACCATATATTTT.

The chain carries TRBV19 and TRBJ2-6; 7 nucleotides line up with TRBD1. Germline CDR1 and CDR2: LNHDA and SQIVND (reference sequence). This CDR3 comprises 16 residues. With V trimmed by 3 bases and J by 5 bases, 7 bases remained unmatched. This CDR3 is CASSIRQGTRANVLTF. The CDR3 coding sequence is TGTGCCAGTAGTATCCGACAGGGTACCAGGGCCAACGTCCTGACTTTC.

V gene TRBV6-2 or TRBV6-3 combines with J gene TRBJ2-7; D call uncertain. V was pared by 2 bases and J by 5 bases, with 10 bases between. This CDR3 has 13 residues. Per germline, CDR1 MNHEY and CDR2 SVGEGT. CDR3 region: CASSYEESDEQYV. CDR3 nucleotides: TGTGCCAGCAGTTACGAAGAGTCGGACGAGCAGTACGTC.

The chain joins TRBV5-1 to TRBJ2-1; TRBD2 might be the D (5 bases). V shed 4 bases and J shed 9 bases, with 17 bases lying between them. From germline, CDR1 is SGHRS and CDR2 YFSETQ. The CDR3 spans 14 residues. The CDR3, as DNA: TGCGCCAGCAGCCAAGGACTGGACTGGGGTGAGCAGTTCTTC. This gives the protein CASSQGLDWGEQFF.

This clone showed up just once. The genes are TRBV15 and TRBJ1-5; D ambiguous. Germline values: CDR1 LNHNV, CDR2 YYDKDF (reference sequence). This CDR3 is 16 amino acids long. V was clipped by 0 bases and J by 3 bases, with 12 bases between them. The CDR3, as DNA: TGTGCCACCAGCAGAGATACGGGAAGAAACAATCAGCCCCAGCATTTT. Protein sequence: CATSRDTGRNNQPQHF.

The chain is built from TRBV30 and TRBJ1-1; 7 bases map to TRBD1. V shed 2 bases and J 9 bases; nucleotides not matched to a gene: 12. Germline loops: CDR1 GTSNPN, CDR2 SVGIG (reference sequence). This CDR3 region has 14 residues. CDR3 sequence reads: CAWSYLDRRPQAFF. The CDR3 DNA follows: TGTGCCTGGAGTTATTTGGACAGGCGGCCTCAAGCTTTCTTT.

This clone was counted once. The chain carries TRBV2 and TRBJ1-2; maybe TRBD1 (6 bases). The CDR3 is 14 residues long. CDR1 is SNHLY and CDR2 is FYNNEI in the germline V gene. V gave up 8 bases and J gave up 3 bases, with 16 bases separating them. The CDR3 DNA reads TGTGCCAGCGCCGACAGGTCGTCTGACTATGGCTACACCTTC. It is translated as CASADRSSDYGYTF. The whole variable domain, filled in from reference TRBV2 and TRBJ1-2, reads EPEVTQTPSHQVTQMGQEVILRCVPISNHLYFYWYRQILGQKVEFLVSFYNNEISEKSEIFDDQFSVERPDGSNFTLKIRSTKLEDSAMYFCASADRSSDYGYTFGSGTRLTVV.

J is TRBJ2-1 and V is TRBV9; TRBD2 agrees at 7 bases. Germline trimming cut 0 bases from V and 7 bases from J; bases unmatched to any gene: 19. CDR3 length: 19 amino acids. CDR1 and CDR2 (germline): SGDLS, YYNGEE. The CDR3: CASSVAGAGVSGITNEQFF. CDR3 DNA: TGTGCCAGCAGCGTAGCCGGAGCGGGTGTCAGCGGGATTACAAATGAGCAGTTCTTC.

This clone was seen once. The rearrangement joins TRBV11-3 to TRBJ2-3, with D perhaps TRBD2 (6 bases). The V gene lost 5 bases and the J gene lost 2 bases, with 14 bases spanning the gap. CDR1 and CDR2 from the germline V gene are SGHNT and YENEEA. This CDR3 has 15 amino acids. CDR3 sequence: CASSPRWGLTDTQYF. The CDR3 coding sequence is TGTGCCAGCAGCCCGAGATGGGGACTCACAGATACGCAGTATTTT.

The CDR3 sequence: CASSLVRGNYNEQFF. CDR3 sequence (DNA): TGCGCCAGCAGTCTGGTCAGGGGGAACTACAATGAGCAGTTCTTC. This chain uses TRBV5-1 with TRBJ2-1, with 7 bases lining up with TRBD1. The CDR3 extends over 15 amino acids. The V gene end was trimmed by 5 bases and the J gene end by 3 bases; junction bases not matched to a gene: 8. From germline, CDR1 is SGHRS and CDR2 YFSETQ.

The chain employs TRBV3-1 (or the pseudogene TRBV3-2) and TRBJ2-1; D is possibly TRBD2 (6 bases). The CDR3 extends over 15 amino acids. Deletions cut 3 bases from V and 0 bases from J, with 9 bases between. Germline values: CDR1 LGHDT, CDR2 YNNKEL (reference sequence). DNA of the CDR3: TGTGCCAGCAGCCAGGCCGGGAGCTCCTACAATGAGCAGTTCTTC. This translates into CASSQAGSSYNEQFF.

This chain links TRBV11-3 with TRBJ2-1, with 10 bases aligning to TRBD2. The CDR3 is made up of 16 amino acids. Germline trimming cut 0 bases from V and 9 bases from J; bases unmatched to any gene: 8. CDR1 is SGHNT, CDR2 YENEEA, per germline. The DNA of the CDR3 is TGTGCCAGCAGCTTAGATGGTCAGCGGGAGGGCGGTGAGCAGTTCTTC. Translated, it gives CASSLDGQREGGEQFF.

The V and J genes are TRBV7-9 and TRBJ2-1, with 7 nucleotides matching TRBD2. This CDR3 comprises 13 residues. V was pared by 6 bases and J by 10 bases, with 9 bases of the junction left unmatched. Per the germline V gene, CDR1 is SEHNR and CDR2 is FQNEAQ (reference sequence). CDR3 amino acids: CASRFLSGKEQFF. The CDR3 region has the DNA TGTGCCAGCAGGTTCCTGAGCGGGAAGGAGCAGTTCTTC. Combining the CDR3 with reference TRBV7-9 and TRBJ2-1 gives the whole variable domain DTGVSQNPRHKITKRGQNVTFRCDPISEHNRLYWYRQTLGQGPEFLTYFQNEAQLEKSRLLSDRFSAERPKGSFSTLEIQRTEQGDSAMYLCASRFLSGKEQFFGPGTRLTVL.

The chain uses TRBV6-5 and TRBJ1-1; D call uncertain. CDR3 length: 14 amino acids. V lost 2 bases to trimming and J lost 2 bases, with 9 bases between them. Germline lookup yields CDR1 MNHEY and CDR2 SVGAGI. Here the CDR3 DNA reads TGTGCCAGCAGTTACGCTATGACAAACACTGAAGCTTTCTTT. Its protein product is CASSYAMTNTEAFF.

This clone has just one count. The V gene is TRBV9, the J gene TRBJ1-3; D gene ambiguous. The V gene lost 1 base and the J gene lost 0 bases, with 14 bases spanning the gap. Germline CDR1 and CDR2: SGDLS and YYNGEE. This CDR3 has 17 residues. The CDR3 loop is CASSVNGLRSSGNTIYF. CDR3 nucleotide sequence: TGTGCCAGCAGCGTAAATGGACTCCGGAGCTCTGGAAACACCATATATTTT.

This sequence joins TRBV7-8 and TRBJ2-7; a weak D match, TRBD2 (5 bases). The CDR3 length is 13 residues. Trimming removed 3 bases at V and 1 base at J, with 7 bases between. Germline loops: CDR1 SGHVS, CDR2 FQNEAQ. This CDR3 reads CASSLRESYEQYV. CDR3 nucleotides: TGTGCCAGCAGCTTGAGGGAATCCTACGAGCAGTACGTC.